The T cell receptor beta chain described here comes from a study of Ad26.COV2.S vaccination and SARS-CoV-2 variants. This table comes from immunoSEQ multiplex PCR, and its TCRdb copy is limited to in-frame clones, with some not included. The sample includes approximately 420,000 clones, approximately 88% of them seen just once. V gave up 8 bases and J gave up 0 bases, with 17 bases separating them. The CDR3 consists of 17 residues. From germline, CDR1 is MDHEN and CDR2 SYDVKM. The sample's treatment: roughly 20 received Ad26.COV2.S at low or high dose, single or two shots; several received placebo; per-sample allocation not given. Day 63 after the first vaccine or placebo injection was the time point for sampling.

The sequencing used peripheral blood, collected in a trial of Ad26.COV2.S vaccine versus placebo. This clonotype originated in a person between 18 and 65 years old who received the Ad26.COV2.S COVID-19 vaccine or a placebo. V usage is TRBV28 and J usage is TRBJ2-6; D is possibly TRBD1 or TRBD2 (6 bases each). CDR3 region: CASAKGGTHSGANVLTF. The CDR3 DNA reads TGTGCCAGCGCGAAGGGGGGCACCCACTCTGGGGCCAACGTCCTGACTTTC.